This passage covers 30 T cell receptor beta chains from one sample sequenced in a study of cytomegalovirus exposure and HLA in healthy donors. Use of 60 Vbeta and 13 Jbeta primers characterized the PCR. The assay was immunoSEQ multiplex PCR, and TCRdb's table has in-frame clones only and misses some. The table includes about 150,000 clones, approximately 80% detected once. The sequencing input was PBMCs. These receptors all come from a woman aged 40 to 50 in good health and CMV-seropositive.

The chain joins TRBV19 to TRBJ2-3; 8 bases align to TRBD1. Germline V gives CDR1 LNHDA, CDR2 SQIVND (reference sequence). CDR3 size: 15 residues. V gave up 4 bases and J gave up 5 bases; unmatched junction bases: 8. CDR3 DNA sequence: TGTGCCAGTAGTAGGAGGACAGGGATGATAGATACGCAGTATTTT. This sequence encodes CASSRRTGMIDTQYF.

V usage is TRBV7-3 and J usage is TRBJ2-6, with 10 bases fitting TRBD1. In germline, CDR1 is SGHTA, CDR2 FQGTGA. The length of the CDR3 is 18 residues. The V segment lost 4 bases and the J segment 4 bases; nucleotides outside the gene matches: 10. The CDR3 reads CASSSTGGLTVGANVLTF. In nucleotides, the CDR3 is TGTGCCAGCAGCTCGACAGGGGGCCTAACGGTAGGGGCCAACGTCCTGACTTTC.

The chain combines TRBV19 with TRBJ2-2; 10 bases are shared with TRBD1. Per germline, CDR1 LNHDA and CDR2 SQIVND (reference sequence). This CDR3 has 15 amino acids. With V trimmed by 5 bases and J by 4 bases, 4 bases remained unmatched. This CDR3 is CASSAGTGVTGELFF. CDR3 in DNA: TGTGCCAGTAGTGCCGGGACAGGGGTCACCGGGGAGCTGTTTTTT.

The chain is built from TRBV20-1 and TRBJ2-1; unclear D gene. This CDR3 has 11 amino acids. Germline CDR1 is DFQATT and CDR2 is SNEGSKA (reference sequence). V was trimmed by 2 bases and J by 5 bases, leaving 4 bases between them. CDR3 in amino acids: CSARTNNEQFF. CDR3 bases: TGCAGTGCTAGAACAAACAATGAGCAGTTCTTC.

The chain couples TRBV5-6 to TRBJ2-3; D ambiguous. Trimming took off 5 bases at V and 0 bases at J, with 13 bases between the two ends. CDR3 length equals 15 residues. Germline V CDR1 and CDR2: SGHDT, YYEEEE. The DNA of the CDR3 is TGTGCCAGCAGTTCCCGTTCGACTAGCACAGATACGCAGTATTTT. Translated: CASSSRSTSTDTQYF.

The CDR3 sequence is CACNRDRVLYGYTF. The CDR3 nucleotides are TGTGCCTGCAACCGGGACAGGGTCCTCTATGGCTACACCTTC. The chain uses TRBV7-2 and TRBJ1-2; 9 bases are shared with TRBD1. The ends lost 11 bases at V and 4 bases at J; junction bases unmatched: 11. This CDR3 comprises 14 residues. The germline V gene encodes CDR1 SGHTA and CDR2 FQGNSA.

The chain is built from TRBV4-3 and TRBJ1-6; D gene unclear. Germline V gene data show CDR1 as LGHNA and CDR2 as YSLEER. This CDR3 is 18 amino acids long. The V end lost 0 bases, the J end lost 10 bases, and 22 bases lay between the germline ends. The CDR3 region has the DNA TGCGCCAGCAGCCAAGATAGAGGCCAGCCTGATCTTGGCTCACCCCTCCACTTT. This translates into CASSQDRGQPDLGSPLHF.

This clone has only one observation. At the DNA level, this CDR3 is encoded by other sequences in the same sample as well. This sequence joins TRBV2 and TRBJ2-5; the match to TRBD1 covers 12 bases. CDR3 size: 14 residues. J was trimmed by 4 bases and V by 5 bases; bases with no gene match: 2. Germline lookup yields CDR1 SNHLY and CDR2 FYNNEI. CDR3 region: CASSRDRGRETQYF. CDR3 DNA sequence: TGTGCCAGCAGTCGGGACAGGGGGCGAGAGACCCAGTACTTC.

The chain joins TRBV7-6 to TRBJ1-1; the D gene is possibly TRBD1 (6 bases). The CDR3 is 17 amino acids. Germline V gene lookup returns CDR1 SGHVS and CDR2 FNYEAQ. With 5 bases removed from V and 0 bases from J, the gap between germline ends came to 19 bases. Here the CDR3 reads CASSAPAGEGVNTEAFF. The CDR3, as DNA: TGTGCCAGCAGCGCCCCGGCAGGGGAGGGTGTGAACACTGAAGCTTTCTTT. The full variable domain, its missing parts supplied by reference TRBV7-6 and TRBJ1-1, is GAGVSQSPRYKVTKRGQDVALRCDPISGHVSLYWYRQALGQGPEFLTYFNYEAQQDKSGLPNDRFSAERPEGSISTLTIQRTEQRDSAMYRCASSAPAGEGVNTEAFFGQGTRLTVV.

The rearrangement links TRBV7-9 to TRBJ2-5; 7 bases agree with TRBD2. The CDR3 totals 16 residues. Germline loops: CDR1 SEHNR, CDR2 FQNEAQ (reference sequence). V shed 5 bases and J 5 bases; nucleotides not matched to a gene: 14. The CDR3 spells CASSGPVGTRGETQYF. CDR3 in DNA: TGTGCCAGCAGCGGACCCGTGGGGACGCGGGGGGAGACCCAGTACTTC.

The chain uses TRBV5-6 and TRBJ2-2; 7 nucleotides match TRBD1. Germline V gene sequence: CDR1 SGHDT, CDR2 YYEEEE. The length of the CDR3 is 16 residues. V gave up 1 base and J gave up 5 bases; unmatched junction bases: 8. The CDR3 here is CASSLITGVGTGELFF. In DNA, the CDR3 is TGTGCCAGCAGCTTGATCACAGGGGTCGGAACCGGGGAGCTGTTTTTT.

The V and J genes are TRBV7-9 and TRBJ2-1; 7 bases agree with TRBD1. Germline-derived CDR1 and CDR2 are SEHNR and FQNEAQ (reference sequence). This CDR3 has 13 amino acids. V dropped 4 bases and J dropped 6; count of bases not matched to a gene: 3. The CDR3 protein is CASSYSGGNEQFF. In DNA form, the CDR3 reads TGTGCCAGCAGCTACTCAGGGGGCAATGAGCAGTTCTTC.

The chain carries TRBV9 and TRBJ1-5; TRBD1 aligns across 8 bases. This CDR3 region has 16 residues. The ends lost 4 bases at V and 4 bases at J; junction bases unmatched: 10. Looked up from germline, CDR1 is SGDLS and CDR2 is YYNGEE. The CDR3 bases are TGTGCCAGCAGCCCAGGCCAGGGGGCCCTTAATCAGCCCCAGCATTTT. It translates to CASSPGQGALNQPQHF.

The CDR3 region is CASSPRGGGRQPQHF. CDR3 in DNA: TGTGCCAGCAGCCCTAGAGGGGGGGGCAGGCAGCCCCAGCATTTT. This chain connects TRBV7-2 to TRBJ1-5; possible D gene TRBD1, 6 bases. Trimming left V 5 bases short and J 7 bases short, with 18 bases between. CDR1 and CDR2 from the germline V gene are SGHTA and FQGNSA. The CDR3 consists of 15 residues.

This clone was seen only once. The genes are TRBV7-3 and TRBJ1-2; no reliable D call. This CDR3 has 13 amino acids. V gave up 5 bases and J gave up 2 bases, with 9 bases separating them. CDR1 and CDR2 from the germline V gene are SGHTA and FQGTGA. The DNA of the CDR3 is TGTGCCAGCAGCCCGGCCGGGAACTATGGCTACACCTTC. Amino acid sequence: CASSPAGNYGYTF.

The chain links TRBV9 to TRBJ1-1; 10 positions match TRBD1. The length of the CDR3 is 22 residues. V lost 3 bases, J lost 4 bases, and 27 bases stayed unmatched. Germline CDR1 reads SGDLS; CDR2 reads YYNGEE. CDR3 residues: CASSAPLDGGRTGGKVGTEAFF. DNA for the CDR3: TGTGCCAGCAGCGCACCCCTAGACGGTGGGAGGACAGGGGGGAAGGTGGGCACTGAAGCTTTCTTT. Complete variable domain (other parts from reference TRBV9 and TRBJ1-1): DSGVTQTPKHLITATGQRVTLRCSPRSGDLSVYWYQQSLDQGLQFLIQYYNGEERAKGNILERFSAQQFPDLHSELNLSSLELGDSALYFCASSAPLDGGRTGGKVGTEAFFGQGTRLTVV.

V is TRBV28 and J is TRBJ2-1; 7 bases map to TRBD2. This CDR3 region has 14 residues. Germline CDR1 MDHEN, CDR2 SYDVKM. J gave up 4 bases and V 4 bases, and 4 bases lay outside the gene matches. CDR3 nucleotide sequence: TGTGCCAGCAGTTGGGCGGGACTATACAATGAGCAGTTCTTC. It codes for CASSWAGLYNEQFF.

V gene TRBV5-4 combines with J gene TRBJ1-3; 7 bases map to TRBD1. With 4 bases clipped from V and 0 bases from J, the junction kept 4 bases outside the gene matches. The CDR3 totals 15 residues. The germline gives CDR1 SGHNT, CDR2 YYREEE (reference sequence). The CDR3 coding sequence is TGTGCCAGCAGCGACAACAGGGGCTCTGGAAACACCATATATTTT. Translation gives CASSDNRGSGNTIYF.

The sample holds one count of this clone. The chain employs TRBV15 and TRBJ1-1; TRBD1 is a possible D gene (5 bases). The CDR3 has 13 amino acids. Germline V gene sequence: CDR1 LNHNV, CDR2 YYDKDF (reference sequence). The V gene lost 3 bases and the J gene lost 11 bases, with 16 bases spanning the gap. The CDR3 protein is CATSSHKPEGAFF. The CDR3 nucleotides are TGTGCCACCAGCAGCCATAAGCCGGAGGGGGCTTTCTTT.

This clone has only a few counts. V is TRBV12-5 and J is TRBJ2-5; TRBD1 matches 8 bases. V gave up 4 bases and J gave up 5 bases; unmatched junction bases: 0. Germline values: CDR1 LGHNT, CDR2 FRNRAP. The length of the CDR3 is 12 residues. CDR3 nucleotides: TGTGCTAGTGGTTGGACAGGGGAGACCCAGTACTTC. This encodes CASGWTGETQYF.

The CDR3 nucleotides are TGTGCCAGCTCACCACCCGACAGGGGAGGGAACATTCAGTACTTC. This encodes CASSPPDRGGNIQYF. The chain employs TRBV18 and TRBJ2-4, with a possible D match to TRBD1 (8 bases). The V end was cut by 0 bases, the J end by 7 bases, with 13 bases between. The CDR3 is made up of 15 amino acids. In germline, CDR1 is KGHSH, CDR2 LQKENI.

This rearrangement joins TRBV9 to TRBJ1-4; 8 nucleotides match TRBD1. The V gene's germline CDR1 is SGDLS and CDR2 YYNGEE. The CDR3 consists of 17 residues. Trimming at V came to 4 bases and at J to 2 bases, leaving 10 bases not matched to a gene. The CDR3 bases are TGTGCCAGCAGCCTAAGGACAGGGAAGGGTACTAATGAAAAACTGTTTTTT. Its protein product is CASSLRTGKGTNEKLFF. Together with reference TRBV9 and TRBJ1-4, the CDR3 gives the full variable domain: DSGVTQTPKHLITATGQRVTLRCSPRSGDLSVYWYQQSLDQGLQFLIQYYNGEERAKGNILERFSAQQFPDLHSELNLSSLELGDSALYFCASSLRTGKGTNEKLFFGSGTQLSVL.

A single count supports this clone. The junction shows a germline mismatch at one end, possibly a read error. This chain links TRBV5-1 with TRBJ2-5; 7 nucleotides agree with TRBD2. Per the germline V gene, CDR1 is SGHRS and CDR2 is YFSETQ. The CDR3 contains 14 residues. CDR3 residues: CASNGLAAQGTQYF. Here the CDR3 DNA reads TGCGCCAGCAACGGGCTAGCGGCTCAAGGGACCCAGTACTTC.

This rearrangement joins TRBV7-2 to TRBJ1-5; no firm D call. The CDR3 totals 13 residues. V was shortened by 0 bases and J by 4 bases, with 4 bases between the two germline ends. The germline gives CDR1 SGHTA, CDR2 FQGNSA. As DNA, the CDR3 is TGTGCCAGCAGCTTAGCCGTTAATCAGCCCCAGCATTTT. Its translation: CASSLAVNQPQHF. The full variable domain, completed using reference TRBV7-2 and TRBJ1-5, is GAGVSQSPSNKVTEKGKDVELRCDPISGHTALYWYRQSLGQGLEFLIYFQGNSAPDKSGLPSDRFSAERTGGSVSTLTIQRTQQEDSAVYLCASSLAVNQPQHFGDGTRLSIL.

The chain uses TRBV10-3 and TRBJ2-5; D is possibly TRBD1 (6 bases). TRBJ2-7 matches the DNA end more closely, so the J call is doubtful. The CDR3 sequence is 11 residues long. Looked up from germline, CDR1 is ENHRY and CDR2 is SYGVKD. The CDR3 is CAISTGFEQYF. The CDR3 coding sequence is TGTGCCATCAGCACAGGGTTCGAGCAGTACTTC.

This clone appeared a single time. The chain combines TRBV18 with TRBJ2-3; TRBD2 aligns across 9 bases. CDR3 size: 15 residues. Germline assignment: CDR1 KGHSH and CDR2 LQKENI. V trimming: 3 bases; J trimming: 2 bases; junction bases outside the gene matches: 3. Written as DNA, the CDR3 is TGTGCCAGCTCACCGACTAGCGGATACACAGATACGCAGTATTTT. Its protein is CASSPTSGYTDTQYF.

The chain links TRBV7-9 to TRBJ2-2; no firm D call. CDR1 is SEHNR, CDR2 FQNEAQ, per germline (reference sequence). The CDR3 length is 13 residues. Trimming stripped 3 bases from V and 4 bases from J, with 6 bases between. The CDR3 sequence is CASSFTSTGELFF. CDR3 nucleotides: TGTGCCAGCAGCTTCACGAGCACCGGGGAGCTGTTTTTT.

The chain combines TRBV4-2 with TRBJ2-7, with D perhaps TRBD2 (6 bases). The germline gives CDR1 LGHNA, CDR2 YNFKEQ. CDR3 length: 15 residues. V was cut by 8 bases and J by 3 bases, with 20 bases left in between. CDR3 sequence (DNA): TGTGCCAGCTCCTCCGGAGAGTCTAGCGTCTACGAGCAGTACTTC. Its protein is CASSSGESSVYEQYF.

J is TRBJ2-5 and V is TRBV9, with D possibly matching TRBD2 (6 bases). V lost 3 bases, J lost 0 bases, and 9 bases lay in between. The CDR3 runs to 14 residues. Germline values: CDR1 SGDLS, CDR2 YYNGEE. The CDR3 DNA sequence: TGTGCCAGCAGCGAGGGGACTTACCAAGAGACCCAGTACTTC. Residues: CASSEGTYQETQYF.

V is TRBV7-2 and J is TRBJ2-5; D is possibly TRBD2 (6 bases). Germline V gives CDR1 SGHTA, CDR2 FQGNSA. CDR3 size: 18 residues. Between the trimmed V and J ends, which lost 2 bases and 2 bases, there was a span of 21 bases. CDR3 DNA sequence: TGTGCCAGCAGCTTATCCCCAACCGGGACTGGTAATCAAGAGACCCAGTACTTC. Translated: CASSLSPTGTGNQETQYF.